Shown below are 25 T cell receptor beta chains from a single sample sequenced in a study of shared clonotypes between healthy human individuals. Clones were read by immunoSEQ multiplex PCR, and TCRdb kept only the in-frame ones, dropping some. The sample carries about 600,000 clones, approximately 97% recorded once. What was sequenced was naive CD4+ T cells sorted from blood. Subset in this sample: CD45RA+ positively selected. The receptors stem from a woman aged 25 to 39 in good health.

V gene TRBV7-3 combines with J gene TRBJ2-1; TRBD2 is a possible D gene (6 bases). The CDR3 length is 15 residues. CDR1 is SGHTA and CDR2 is FQGTGA in the germline V gene. The V gene lost 4 bases and the J gene lost 8 bases, with 18 bases spanning the gap. Here the CDR3 reads CASSSEAREFDEQFF. The CDR3 nucleotides read TGTGCCAGCAGCTCCGAGGCACGGGAGTTCGATGAGCAGTTCTTC.

The chain uses TRBV5-5 and TRBJ2-2; D possibly corresponds to TRBD1 (5 bases). This CDR3 contains 12 residues. The ends were cut back, 1 base at V and 7 bases at J, with 5 bases in the middle. Germline V gene lookup returns CDR1 SGHKS and CDR2 YYEKEE (reference sequence). CDR3 sequence (DNA): TGTGCCAGCAGCTTGACAGGCGGGGAGCTGTTTTTT. As protein: CASSLTGGELFF.

This clone appeared once. The chain uses TRBV12-1 and TRBJ2-7; TRBD2 is taken as the D call from the table, unchecked against the DNA. TRBV12-1 is an annotated pseudogene. There are 14 residues in the CDR3. The CDR3 here is CASSPGLSGYEQYF. The CDR3 nucleotides are TGTGCCAGCAGCCCGGGACTATCCGGATACGAGCAGTACTTC.

This clone has just one count. This chain links TRBV9 with TRBJ2-1, with TRBD2 as a possible D gene (6 bases). In germline, CDR1 is SGDLS, CDR2 YYNGEE. CDR3 length: 20 amino acids. Trimming cost V 3 bases and J 0 bases, with 25 bases left between them. CDR3 sequence (DNA): TGTGCCAGCAGCGCCCGCGGGACCAAAAACAGTCCCAACTCCTACAATGAGCAGTTCTTC. Translation gives CASSARGTKNSPNSYNEQFF.

This chain links TRBV19 with TRBJ2-5, with 8 bases that match TRBD2. CDR3 length equals 14 residues. The V gene's germline CDR1 is LNHDA and CDR2 SQIVND (reference sequence). The J segment lost 4 bases and the V segment lost 0 bases, leaving 1 base of the junction unmatched. CDR3 DNA: TGTGCCAGTAGTATAGATCGGGGGGGAGAGACCCAGTACTTC. Its translation: CASSIDRGGETQYF. The whole variable domain, filled in from reference TRBV19 and TRBJ2-5, reads DGGITQSPKYLFRKEGQNVTLSCEQNLNHDAMYWYRQDPGQGLRLIYYSQIVNDFQKGDIAEGYSVSREKKESFPLTVTSAQKNPTAFYLCASSIDRGGETQYFGPGTRLLVL.

J is TRBJ1-1 and V is TRBV18, with 9 bases fitting TRBD1. The V gene end was trimmed by 6 bases and the J gene end by 5 bases; junction bases not matched to a gene: 7. Germline V gene sequence: CDR1 KGHSH, CDR2 LQKENI. The CDR3 is made up of 14 amino acids. The CDR3 DNA follows: TGTGCCAGCTCCCAGGACAGGGGTGATACTGAAGCTTTCTTT. This sequence encodes CASSQDRGDTEAFF.

This sequence joins TRBV9 and TRBJ1-6; tentatively, D is TRBD1 (5 bases). The CDR3 contains 14 residues. V shed 0 bases and J shed 9 bases, with 10 bases lying between them. In germline, CDR1 is SGDLS, CDR2 YYNGEE. As DNA, the CDR3 is TGTGCCAGCAGCGTAGTAGGGGTTGGTTCACCCCTCCACTTT. Translation gives CASSVVGVGSPLHF.

This clone has only one observation. V usage is TRBV19 and J usage is TRBJ2-6, with D maybe TRBD1 (5 bases). Trimming pared 3 bases from V and 2 bases from J, leaving 14 bases between. Germline V gives CDR1 LNHDA, CDR2 SQIVND (reference sequence). The CDR3 is made up of 17 amino acids. The CDR3 here is CASSILPQGTGANVLTF. In DNA, the CDR3 is TGTGCCAGTAGTATTCTCCCCCAGGGCACTGGGGCCAACGTCCTGACTTTC.

The chain joins TRBV28 to TRBJ2-3; D tentatively fits TRBD1 or TRBD2 (5 bases each). Germline V gene sequence: CDR1 MDHEN, CDR2 SYDVKM. This CDR3 contains 14 residues. With 6 bases removed from V and 6 bases from J, the gap between germline ends came to 16 bases. The CDR3 DNA reads as TGTGCCAGCAGATCGGGCCCGTGGGGGGATACGCAGTATTTT. Translating gives CASRSGPWGDTQYF.

CDR3 coding DNA: TGTGCCAGCAGCATAAGACTAGCGGGGAATCTGAATGAGCAGTTCTTC. It encodes CASSIRLAGNLNEQFF. The chain recombines TRBV5-6 with TRBJ2-1; TRBD2 matches at 11 bases. The J segment lost 7 bases and the V segment lost 4 bases, leaving 10 bases of the junction unmatched. The CDR3 is 16 amino acids. Germline CDR1 and CDR2: SGHDT and YYEEEE.

This chain joins TRBV5-1 and TRBJ1-1, with D maybe TRBD1 (5 bases). The CDR3 loop spans 13 amino acids. Germline values: CDR1 SGHRS, CDR2 YFSETQ. The germline V and J ends were trimmed by 2 bases and 4 bases, with 9 bases remaining between them. The CDR3 is CASSFGAGTEAFF. The CDR3 nucleotides read TGCGCCAGCAGCTTCGGGGCGGGCACTGAAGCTTTCTTT. Drawing the rest from reference TRBV5-1 and TRBJ1-1, the complete variable domain is KAGVTQTPRYLIKTRGQQVTLSCSPISGHRSVSWYQQTPGQGLQFLFEYFSETQRNKGNFPGRFSGRQFSNSRSEMNVSTLELGDSALYLCASSFGAGTEAFFGQGTRLTVV.

This rearrangement joins TRBV18 to TRBJ2-7; D is undetermined. The germline V gene encodes CDR1 KGHSH and CDR2 LQKENI. The CDR3 consists of 13 residues. Trimming removed 0 bases at V and 7 bases at J, with 10 bases between. The CDR3 region has the DNA TGTGCCAGCTCACCACCTTTAAGTCGGGAGCAGTACTTC. This sequence encodes CASSPPLSREQYF.

The chain carries TRBV11-2 and TRBJ2-1; D is possibly TRBD2 (5 bases). CDR3 length equals 14 residues. Germline CDR1 is SGHAT and CDR2 is FQNNGV. V shed 5 bases and J shed 3 bases, with 11 bases lying between them. CDR3 sequence (DNA): TGTGCCAGCAGCCGGGAAAATCTCTACAATGAGCAGTTCTTC. It encodes CASSRENLYNEQFF.

This chain connects TRBV5-1 to TRBJ2-7; 7 nucleotides agree with TRBD2. This CDR3 has 15 amino acids. Trimming removed 4 bases from V and 4 bases from J; junction bases left unmatched: 11. Germline lookup yields CDR1 SGHRS and CDR2 YFSETQ. CDR3 nucleotides: TGCGCCAGCAGCGCCCATCCCGAGGGAGGGTACGAGCAGTACTTC. The encoded protein is CASSAHPEGGYEQYF.

V and J are TRBV2 and TRBJ2-3, with 12 bases fitting TRBD2. Germline loops: CDR1 SNHLY, CDR2 FYNNEI. V trimming: 5 bases; J trimming: 6 bases; junction bases outside the gene matches: 6. This CDR3 is 15 amino acids long. CDR3 residues: CASSSRLAGVDTQYF. DNA of the CDR3: TGTGCCAGCAGTTCCCGACTAGCGGGAGTTGATACGCAGTATTTT.

This chain joins TRBV11-2 and TRBJ2-5; 13 nucleotides line up with TRBD2. With 5 bases clipped from V and 5 bases from J, the junction kept 5 bases outside the gene matches. Germline values: CDR1 SGHAT, CDR2 FQNNGV. The CDR3 contains 15 residues. This CDR3 is CASSQGLAGAETQYF. The CDR3 nucleotides read TGTGCCAGCAGCCAAGGACTAGCGGGAGCGGAGACCCAGTACTTC.

This clone was observed once. The chain uses TRBV29-1 and TRBJ2-5; 8 nucleotides agree with TRBD1. V was clipped by 6 bases and J by 5 bases; unmatched bases: 8. The CDR3 extends over 13 amino acids. Germline CDR1 and CDR2: SQVTM and ANQGSEA. The CDR3 nucleotides are TGCAGCGTCTTCGGACAGGGTGGGGAGACCCAGTACTTC. Residues: CSVFGQGGETQYF.

This chain joins TRBV19 and TRBJ1-1, with D perhaps TRBD1 (6 bases). V was pared by 5 bases and J by 1 base, with 17 bases between. Germline-derived CDR1 and CDR2 are LNHDA and SQIVND (reference sequence). The CDR3 spans 16 residues. The DNA for the CDR3 is TGTGCCAGTAGTCCCAGGACAGTGCCCCCGAACACTGAAGCTTTCTTT. This gives the protein CASSPRTVPPNTEAFF.

The V call is TRBV14, the J call TRBJ2-5, with no clear D. The J call may not be correct, given that the DNA end is closer to TRBJ2-7. The CDR3 runs 14 residues. The germline V gene encodes CDR1 SGHDN and CDR2 FVKESK. For the CDR3, the DNA is TGTGCCAGCAGCCAAGAAGCCAGGTCCTACGAGCAGTACTTC. Translation gives CASSQEARSYEQYF.

The gene calls are TRBV5-1 and TRBJ2-1; 11 nucleotides align to TRBD2. From germline, CDR1 is SGHRS and CDR2 YFSETQ. J gave up 3 bases and V 7 bases, and 6 bases lay outside the gene matches. The CDR3 totals 15 residues. Here the CDR3 DNA reads TGCGCCAGCCTAACCGGGACTAGCGGCTACAATGAGCAGTTCTTC. Residues: CASLTGTSGYNEQFF.

The chain employs TRBV7-2 and TRBJ1-1; a weak D match, TRBD1 (6 bases). V lost 8 bases and J 1 base, leaving 8 bases between the germline ends. Per the germline V gene, CDR1 is SGHTA and CDR2 is FQGNSA. The CDR3 is 12 amino acids. The CDR3 region is CASGRGNTEAFF. The CDR3 nucleotides are TGTGCCAGCGGCAGGGGGAACACTGAAGCTTTCTTT.

This chain links TRBV30 with TRBJ2-7; 10 bases align to TRBD2. The V segment lost 0 bases and the J segment 3 bases; nucleotides outside the gene matches: 17. Germline V gives CDR1 GTSNPN, CDR2 SVGIG (reference sequence). This CDR3 spans 19 amino acids. The CDR3 coding sequence is TGTGCCTGGAGTGTACAGTCTGAGCTGAGCGGGAGGGCTGTCTACGAGCAGTACTTC. Its protein product is CAWSVQSELSGRAVYEQYF.

This rearrangement joins TRBV2 to TRBJ2-1; 11 bases are a match to TRBD2. The junction had 12 bases not matched to a gene; V was cut back by 8 bases and J by 0 bases. CDR3 length equals 18 residues. Germline lookup yields CDR1 SNHLY and CDR2 FYNNEI. Written as DNA, the CDR3 is TGTGCCAGCGGGGCTACAAGTACTAGCGGGAGCTCCTACAATGAGCAGTTCTTC. Its protein product is CASGATSTSGSSYNEQFF.

The sample holds one count of this clone. This CDR3 reads CASSPGHPNTEAFF. CDR3 nucleotides: TGTGCCAGCTCACCCGGACACCCGAACACTGAAGCTTTCTTT. This chain links TRBV18 with TRBJ1-1; possibly TRBD1 for D (5 bases). The CDR3 is 14 amino acids. Deletions cut 3 bases from V and 1 base from J, with 9 bases between. CDR1 and CDR2 (germline): KGHSH, LQKENI. The variable domain in full, with the rest retrieved from reference TRBV18 and TRBJ1-1, is NAGVMQNPRHLVRRRGQEARLRCSPMKGHSHVYWYRQLPEEGLKFMVYLQKENIIDESGMPKERFSAEFPKEGPSILRIQQVVRGDSAAYFCASSPGHPNTEAFFGQGTRLTVV.

The rearrangement uses TRBV6-1 and TRBJ2-3, with D unclear. Trimming pared 2 bases from V and 0 bases from J, leaving 12 bases between. Per germline, CDR1 MNHNS and CDR2 SASEGT. The CDR3 totals 16 residues. CDR3 nucleotide sequence: TGTGCCAGCAGTGAATCAGAGGATGCGAGCACAGATACGCAGTATTTT. It encodes CASSESEDASTDTQYF.